The rows below give T cell receptor beta chains drawn from one sample of a study of identical twins. TCRdb reanalysed the 5' RACE reads using MiXCR and keeps one entry per CDR3 protein. The sample comprises around 250,000 distinct CDR3 sequences, about 8.3% of which are singletons, and less than 4% rests with the top ten. The data also belong to a second study, concerning yellow fever vaccine responses in identical twins.

Sequencing input: CD8+ T cells sorted from blood. These receptors were taken from a woman aged 18-30 years in good health. The CDR3 runs from the conserved cysteine through the conserved F or W. The D gene is left open where the match is weak. For some rows the clone size is stated as once, few or many, or as a class when expanded; others skip it.

size: NA
J: TRBJ2-1
V: TRBV6-2/TRBV6-3
D: NA
CDR3: CASKGSYEQFF
DNA: TGTGCCAGCAAAGGTAGCTATGAGCAGTTCTTC

size: few
J: TRBJ2-5
V: TRBV7-6
D: TRBD2
CDR3: CASSWGGMGETQYF
DNA: TGTGCCAGCAGCTGGGGGGGTATGGGAGAGACCCAGTACTTC

size: few
J: TRBJ1-5
V: TRBV6-1
D: NA
CDR3: CASSPWGVESNQPQHF
DNA: TGTGCCAGCAGTCCCTGGGGGGTTGAGAGCAATCAGCCCCAGCATTTT

size: NA
J: TRBJ1-5
V: TRBV4-1
D: TRBD1
CDR3: CASSQNTEGAGQPQHF
DNA: TGCGCCAGCAGCCAAAATACGGAGGGGGCGGGTCAGCCCCAGCATTTT

size: few
J: TRBJ2-5
V: TRBV6-5
D: TRBD1
CDR3: CASSYPIVGGEVQETQYF
DNA: TGTGCCAGCAGTTACCCAATAGTAGGGGGCGAGGTTCAAGAGACCCAGTACTTC

size: NA
J: TRBJ2-1
V: TRBV10-2
D: TRBD2
CDR3: CASSVEGGTNNEQFF
DNA: TGCGCCAGCAGTGTGGAGGGAGGGACGAACAATGAGCAGTTCTTC

size: few
J: TRBJ2-3
V: TRBV11-2
D: TRBD1
CDR3: CASSCPLGQGTTSTDTQYF
DNA: TGTGCCAGCAGCTGTCCTCTGGGACAGGGAACAACTAGCACAGATACGCAGTATTTT

size: NA
J: TRBJ2-7
V: TRBV12-3/TRBV12-4
D: NA
CDR3: CASSLSVQVGYEQYF
DNA: TGTGCCAGCAGTTTATCAGTTCAGGTAGGCTACGAGCAGTACTTC

size: NA
J: TRBJ2-1
V: TRBV20-1
D: NA
CDR3: CSARVPASNEQFF
DNA: TGCAGTGCTAGAGTCCCAGCCTCCAATGAGCAGTTCTTC

size: few
J: TRBJ1-1
V: TRBV19
D: NA
CDR3: CASSTQGRLEAFF
DNA: TGTGCCAGTAGTACCCAGGGACGGCTTGAAGCTTTCTTT

size: many
J: TRBJ2-2
V: TRBV7-8
D: TRBD1
CDR3: CASSLDMDRMNTGELFF
DNA: TGTGCCAGCAGCTTAGACATGGACAGGATGAATACCGGGGAGCTGTTTTTT

size: many
J: TRBJ2-1
V: TRBV4-3
D: TRBD2
CDR3: CASSQGGTSGNEQFF
DNA: TGCGCCAGCAGCCAAGGGGGGACTAGCGGTAATGAGCAGTTCTTC

size: NA
J: TRBJ2-1
V: TRBV7-8
D: TRBD1
CDR3: CASSARQGSLPSSYNEQFF
DNA: TGTGCCAGCAGCGCCCGACAGGGTTCGTTACCAAGCTCCTACAATGAGCAGTTCTTC

size: NA
J: TRBJ2-4
V: TRBV7-2
D: NA
CDR3: CASSLVGTENIQYF
DNA: TGTGCCAGCAGCTTAGTGGGGACCGAAAACATTCAGTACTTC

size: NA
J: TRBJ2-7
V: TRBV3-1
D: NA
CDR3: CASSQGTGSYEKYF
DNA: TGTGCCAGCAGCCAAGGCACAGGATCCTACGAGAAGTACTTC

size: few
J: TRBJ2-3
V: TRBV20-1
D: TRBD2
CDR3: CSTRGTSGITDTQYF
DNA: TGCAGTACGAGAGGGACTAGCGGGATCACAGATACGCAGTATTTT

size: few
J: TRBJ2-1
V: TRBV5-1
D: TRBD1
CDR3: CASSHGTGAYNEQFF
DNA: TGCGCCAGCAGCCACGGGACAGGGGCCTACAATGAGCAGTTCTTC

size: few
J: TRBJ2-1
V: TRBV7-6
D: TRBD1
CDR3: CASSDRDRGLDEQFF
DNA: TGTGCCAGCAGCGACCGGGACAGGGGGCTGGATGAGCAGTTCTTC

size: few
J: TRBJ2-1
V: TRBV28
D: NA
CDR3: CASSFSPGLTYNEQFF
DNA: TGTGCCAGCAGTTTCTCCCCCGGGCTGACCTACAATGAGCAGTTCTTC

size: NA
J: TRBJ2-2
V: TRBV7-9
D: NA
CDR3: CASSYPGLLTGELFF
DNA: TGTGCCAGCAGCTATCCCGGGCTCCTCACCGGGGAGCTGTTTTTT

size: few
J: TRBJ2-3
V: TRBV9
D: NA
CDR3: CASSVAGGSSTDTQYF
DNA: TGTGCCAGCAGCGTAGCTGGGGGGAGCAGCACAGATACGCAGTATTTT

size: NA
J: TRBJ2-3
V: TRBV5-1
D: TRBD2
CDR3: CASRGLAGPPDTQYF
DNA: TGCGCCAGCAGGGGTCTAGCGGGGCCACCTGATACGCAGTATTTT

size: many
J: TRBJ2-6
V: TRBV4-2
D: TRBD2
CDR3: CASSQEVLAVYSGANVLTF
DNA: TGTGCCAGCAGCCAGGAGGTCCTAGCGGTCTATTCTGGGGCCAACGTCCTGACTTTC

size: few
J: TRBJ2-1
V: TRBV4-3
D: TRBD2
CDR3: CASSEALQTSGSFDEQFF
DNA: TGCGCCAGCAGCGAAGCACTCCAAACTAGCGGGAGTTTTGATGAGCAGTTCTTC

size: NA
J: TRBJ2-2
V: TRBV14
D: NA
CDR3: CASSQWGGPELFF
DNA: TGTGCCAGCAGCCAGTGGGGGGGCCCCGAGCTGTTTTTT

size: few
J: TRBJ1-1
V: TRBV2
D: NA
CDR3: CASRPGQRNTEAFF
DNA: TGTGCCAGCAGACCCGGACAGCGGAACACTGAAGCTTTCTTT

size: many
J: TRBJ2-2
V: TRBV4-3
D: TRBD2
CDR3: CASSPGLAGGGELFF
DNA: TGCGCCAGCAGCCCCGGACTAGCGGGAGGCGGGGAGCTGTTTTTT

size: NA
J: TRBJ2-7
V: TRBV10-3
D: TRBD2
CDR3: CANGLGGF
DNA: TGTGCCAACGGACTAGGTGGTTTC

size: few
J: TRBJ2-2
V: TRBV28
D: TRBD1
CDR3: CASSGQGRGTGELFF
DNA: TGTGCCAGCAGTGGACAGGGGCGAGGCACCGGGGAGCTGTTTTTT

size: many
J: TRBJ2-5
V: TRBV13
D: NA
CDR3: CASSFATQETQYF
DNA: TGTGCCAGCAGCTTCGCGACTCAAGAGACCCAGTACTTC

size: many
J: TRBJ2-5
V: TRBV7-9
D: TRBD1
CDR3: CASSLVQGGETQYF
DNA: TGTGCCAGCAGCTTAGTACAGGGGGGAGAGACCCAGTACTTC

size: many
J: TRBJ2-3
V: TRBV28
D: NA
CDR3: CASSHVEGWVTDTQYF
DNA: TGTGCCAGCAGTCACGTCGAGGGGTGGGTAACAGATACGCAGTATTTT

size: NA
J: TRBJ2-7
V: TRBV5-6
D: NA
CDR3: CASSLVGELGALEQYF
DNA: TGTGCCAGCAGCTTGGTAGGAGAGTTGGGGGCCCTCGAGCAGTACTTC

size: NA
J: TRBJ2-7
V: TRBV5-1
D: TRBD1
CDR3: CASSLGAGGSYEQYF
DNA: TGCGCCAGCAGCTTGGGGGCAGGGGGTTCCTACGAGCAGTACTTC

size: few
J: TRBJ1-6
V: TRBV11-2
D: NA
CDR3: CASSFSAGNYSPLHF
DNA: TGTGCCAGCAGCTTCTCGGCCGGAAACTATTCACCCCTCCACTTT

size: many
J: TRBJ2-4
V: TRBV10-3
D: TRBD1
CDR3: CAISEGPGGLAKNIQYF
DNA: TGTGCCATCAGTGAGGGGCCAGGGGGCCTAGCCAAAAACATTCAGTACTTC

size: NA
J: TRBJ1-5
V: TRBV19
D: NA
CDR3: CASSTGGGGQPQHF
DNA: TGTGCCAGTAGTACCGGGGGTGGGGGCCAGCCCCAGCATTTT

size: few
J: TRBJ2-7
V: TRBV6-2/TRBV6-3
D: TRBD2
CDR3: CASSYSAGSDFEQYF
DNA: TGTGCCAGCAGTTATTCAGCGGGGTCGGATTTCGAGCAGTACTTC

size: NA
J: TRBJ2-1
V: TRBV13
D: TRBD1
CDR3: CASSLGQGGHNEQFF
DNA: TGTGCCAGCAGCTTGGGACAGGGGGGGCACAATGAGCAGTTCTTC

size: NA
J: TRBJ1-2
V: TRBV29-1
D: NA
CDR3: CSVGRDGYTF
DNA: TGCAGCGTTGGGAGGGATGGCTACACCTTC

size: many
J: TRBJ1-3
V: TRBV16
D: NA
CDR3: CASIKGDTIYF
DNA: TGTGCCAGCATCAAAGGAGACACCATATATTTT

size: few
J: TRBJ1-1
V: TRBV6-5
D: TRBD1
CDR3: CASSYVPGTGVSTEAFF
DNA: TGTGCCAGCAGTTACGTCCCCGGGACAGGGGTGTCCACTGAAGCTTTCTTT

size: few
J: TRBJ2-1
V: TRBV20-1
D: NA
CDR3: CSARDSPGLSSYNEQFF
DNA: TGCAGTGCTAGAGATTCCCCGGGGCTCTCCTCCTACAATGAGCAGTTCTTC

size: NA
J: TRBJ2-3
V: TRBV11-2
D: NA
CDR3: CASSLDFGIGADTQYF
DNA: TGTGCCAGCAGCTTAGATTTCGGGATAGGGGCCGATACGCAGTATTTT

size: many
J: TRBJ2-2
V: TRBV7-9
D: TRBD1
CDR3: CASSSETGKSGELFF
DNA: TGTGCCAGCAGCTCGGAGACAGGGAAGTCCGGGGAGCTGTTTTTT

size: many
J: TRBJ2-3
V: TRBV27
D: NA
CDR3: CASSFQGGTDTQYF
DNA: TGTGCCAGCAGTTTCCAGGGGGGGACAGATACGCAGTATTTT

size: few
J: TRBJ1-2
V: TRBV7-2
D: NA
CDR3: CASSLAGGGLGYTF
DNA: TGTGCCAGCAGCTTAGCGGGGGGGGGCCTGGGCTACACCTTC

size: many
J: TRBJ2-7
V: TRBV5-6
D: NA
CDR3: CASSLRSSTYEQYF
DNA: TGTGCCAGCAGCTTGAGAAGCAGTACATACGAGCAGTACTTC

size: many
J: TRBJ2-7
V: TRBV7-6
D: TRBD2
CDR3: CASSLTAGGSSYEQYF
DNA: TGTGCCAGCAGCTTAACAGCGGGAGGCAGCTCCTACGAGCAGTACTTC

size: NA
J: TRBJ2-7
V: TRBV4-1
D: TRBD1
CDR3: CASSQDGGGQGYEQYF
DNA: TGCGCCAGCAGCCAAGATGGGGGCGGACAGGGCTACGAGCAGTACTTC

size: many
J: TRBJ2-5
V: TRBV27
D: TRBD2
CDR3: CASSSFKAGGPLGETQYF
DNA: TGTGCCAGCAGTTCCTTTAAGGCGGGAGGGCCGCTGGGGGAGACCCAGTACTTC

size: many
J: TRBJ2-1
V: TRBV6-5
D: NA
CDR3: CASSYSGYNEQFF
DNA: TGTGCCAGCAGTTACTCCGGGTACAATGAGCAGTTCTTC

size: many
J: TRBJ2-7
V: TRBV7-2
D: NA
CDR3: CASSLGGQTYEQYF
DNA: TGTGCCAGCAGCTTAGGCGGACAGACCTACGAGCAGTACTTC

size: many
J: TRBJ2-1
V: TRBV29-1
D: TRBD2
CDR3: CSVEGDSGRANNEQFF
DNA: TGCAGCGTTGAAGGAGATAGCGGGAGGGCCAACAATGAGCAGTTCTTC

size: NA
J: TRBJ2-3
V: TRBV7-9
D: NA
CDR3: CASSLEGLMTDTQYF
DNA: TGTGCCAGCAGCTTAGAGGGACTCATGACAGATACGCAGTATTTT

size: few
J: TRBJ2-7
V: TRBV13
D: TRBD2
CDR3: CASSTRGGTYEQYF
DNA: TGTGCCAGCAGCACCCGGGGGGGAACCTACGAGCAGTACTTC

size: NA
J: TRBJ2-7
V: TRBV6-1
D: NA
CDR3: CASSESRNSYEQYF
DNA: TGTGCCAGCAGTGAGAGCAGGAACTCCTACGAGCAGTACTTC

size: NA
J: TRBJ2-7
V: TRBV11-2
D: NA
CDR3: CASSLVTETYEQYF
DNA: TGTGCCAGCAGCTTAGTAACAGAAACCTACGAGCAGTACTTC

size: few
J: TRBJ2-1
V: TRBV29-1
D: TRBD2
CDR3: CSVEDGSSGRGEQFF
DNA: TGCAGCGTTGAAGATGGTAGTAGCGGGAGAGGTGAGCAGTTCTTC

size: few
J: TRBJ2-5
V: TRBV4-1
D: TRBD1
CDR3: CASSHQTGGETQYF
DNA: TGCGCCAGCAGCCATCAGACAGGGGGGGAGACCCAGTACTTC